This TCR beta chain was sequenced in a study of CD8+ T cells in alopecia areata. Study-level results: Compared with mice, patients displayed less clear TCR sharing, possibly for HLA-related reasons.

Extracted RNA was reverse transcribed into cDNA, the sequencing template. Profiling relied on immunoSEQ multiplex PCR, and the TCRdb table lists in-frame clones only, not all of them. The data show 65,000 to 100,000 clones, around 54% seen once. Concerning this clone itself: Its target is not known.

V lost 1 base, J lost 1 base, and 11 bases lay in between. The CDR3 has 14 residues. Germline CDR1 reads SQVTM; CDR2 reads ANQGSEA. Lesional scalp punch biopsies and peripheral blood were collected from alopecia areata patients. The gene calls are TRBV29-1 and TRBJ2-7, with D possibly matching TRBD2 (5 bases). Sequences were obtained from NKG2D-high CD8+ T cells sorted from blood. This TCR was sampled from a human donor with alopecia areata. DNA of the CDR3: TGCAGCGTTGAAGGGGAGTCTGATTCCTACGAGCAGTACTTC. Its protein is CSVEGESDSYEQYF.